The 9 T cell receptor beta chains below come from one sample, sequenced in a study of cytomegalovirus exposure and HLA in healthy donors. PCR employed 60 Vbeta and 13 Jbeta primers. TCRdb keeps only in-frame clones here, not all; method: immunoSEQ multiplex PCR. This sample has around 95,000 clones, with about 83% found just once. The sample consisted of PBMCs. These receptors were taken from a female donor in good health and CMV-seropositive.

V is TRBV19 and J is TRBJ2-7, with 10 bases aligning to TRBD1. Germline assignment: CDR1 LNHDA and CDR2 SQIVND (reference sequence). Unmatched junction bases numbered 9, after V lost 4 bases and J lost 6 bases. CDR3 length equals 15 residues. In DNA, the CDR3 is TGTGCCAGTAGTAGCTCCGGGACAGGGGAATCCGAGCAGTACTTC. Its protein is CASSSSGTGESEQYF.

The chain has TRBV6-1 and TRBJ1-5; D is perhaps TRBD1 (6 bases). Trimming stripped 2 bases from V and 7 bases from J, with 24 bases between. From germline, CDR1 is MNHNS and CDR2 SASEGT. This CDR3 comprises 18 residues. CDR3 nucleotides: TGTGCCAGCAGTGAAATTCCTCCCGGGAGGGGGGCAAGGCAGCCCCAGCATTTT. This translates into CASSEIPPGRGARQPQHF.

The chain has TRBV5-1 and TRBJ2-1; the match to TRBD1 covers 7 bases. With V trimmed by 2 bases and J by 5 bases, 7 bases remained unmatched. The CDR3 has 15 residues. Germline lookup yields CDR1 SGHRS and CDR2 YFSETQ. The CDR3 nucleotides read TGCGCCAGCAGCTTTGGTGACAGGGAAGACAATGAGCAGTTCTTC. This codes for CASSFGDREDNEQFF.

The chain is built from TRBV4-1 and TRBJ1-3; 7 nucleotides align to TRBD1. This CDR3 has 16 residues. V gave up 1 base and J gave up 1 base; unmatched junction bases: 4. CDR1 MGHRA and CDR2 YSYEKL come from the germline V gene. In DNA form, the CDR3 reads TGCGCCAGCAGCCAAGGCCAGGGGGAGTCTGGAAACACCATATATTTT. This codes for CASSQGQGESGNTIYF.

The chain combines TRBV28 with TRBJ1-2; D is perhaps TRBD1 (5 bases). Looked up from germline, CDR1 is MDHEN and CDR2 is SYDVKM. The V and J ends lost 5 bases and 0 bases respectively, with 10 bases between them. This CDR3 is 14 amino acids long. CDR3 sequence: CASSIGAANYGYTF. CDR3 DNA: TGTGCCAGCAGTATAGGGGCCGCTAACTATGGCTACACCTTC.

The chain couples TRBV2 to TRBJ1-4; D unclear. Germline-derived CDR1 and CDR2 are SNHLY and FYNNEI. V lost 7 bases and J 0 bases, leaving 18 bases between the germline ends. This CDR3 is built from 17 residues. CDR3 nucleotide sequence: TGTGCCAGCATGAGGTCTACCCTCGCCGCAACTAATGAAAAACTGTTTTTT. Encoded protein: CASMRSTLAATNEKLFF.

V and J are TRBV4-1 and TRBJ1-2; a possible D gene is TRBD1 (6 bases). V was clipped by 1 base and J by 2 bases, with 8 bases between them. Germline-derived CDR1 and CDR2 are MGHRA and YSYEKL. This CDR3 contains 14 residues. Written as DNA, the CDR3 is TGCGCCAGCAGCCAAGCCGGACAGAACTATGGCTACACCTTC. Its protein product is CASSQAGQNYGYTF.

This clone turned up a few times. The chain couples TRBV5-6 to TRBJ1-6, with 9 positions matching TRBD1. V was pared by 2 bases and J by 18 bases, with 12 bases of the junction left unmatched. This CDR3 region has 14 residues. Germline assignment: CDR1 SGHDT and CDR2 YYEEEE. The CDR3 DNA follows: TGTGCCAGCAGCTTCGGGACAGGGATGGTGGTGGGCCACTTT. This codes for CASSFGTGMVVGHF.

The chain's CDR3 is CASSYSHPRGTDTQYF. The CDR3 bases are TGTGCCAGCAGTTACTCCCACCCTAGAGGGACAGATACGCAGTATTTT. The genes are TRBV6-6 and TRBJ2-3, with D perhaps matching TRBD2 (5 bases). V lost 0 bases to trimming and J lost 3 bases, with 13 bases between them. This CDR3 has 16 residues. Looked up from germline, CDR1 is MNHNY and CDR2 is SVGAGI (reference sequence).